Following are 10 T cell receptor beta chains from one sample sequenced in a study of blood T cell repertoires in COVID-19. Sequenced by immunoSEQ multiplex PCR; TCRdb stores in-frame clones only, minus some. Among over 45,000 clones, around four fifths were seen once, and the ten largest hold 7.3%. Sequencing used peripheral blood. The source is a middle-aged man with acute or convalescent COVID-19.

Here the CDR3 DNA reads TGTGCCAGCAGTTACATTACAGGGCTAAATGAAAAACTGTTTTTT. Translating it yields CASSYITGLNEKLFF. The V and J genes are TRBV6-5 and TRBJ1-4, with D possibly being TRBD1 (6 bases). V dropped 2 bases and J dropped 5 bases, with 12 bases sitting between them. The CDR3 runs to 15 residues. Germline V gene sequence: CDR1 MNHEY, CDR2 SVGAGI.

The chain links TRBV11-2 to TRBJ1-1; 9 nucleotides agree with TRBD1. In germline, CDR1 is SGHAT, CDR2 FQNNGV. Losses at the gene ends were 7 bases for V and 5 bases for J; bases not matched to a gene: 8. The CDR3 sequence is 14 residues long. CDR3 in DNA: TGTGCCAGCACCTTTACAGGGGGCCGGACTGAAGCTTTCTTT. This codes for CASTFTGGRTEAFF.

The chain joins TRBV24-1 to TRBJ2-2; 8 nucleotides agree with TRBD1. The CDR3 consists of 16 residues. CDR1 and CDR2 from the germline V gene are KGHDR and SFDVKD. The V gene end was trimmed by 2 bases and the J gene end by 2 bases; junction bases not matched to a gene: 3. The CDR3 spells CATSDSDRANTGELFF. CDR3 nucleotides: TGTGCCACCAGTGATTCGGACAGGGCAAACACCGGGGAGCTGTTTTTT.

The rearrangement joins TRBV14 to TRBJ2-7; 7 nucleotides agree with TRBD2. Losses at the gene ends were 2 bases for V and 2 bases for J; bases not matched to a gene: 6. CDR1 is SGHDN and CDR2 is FVKESK in the germline V gene. The CDR3 runs to 15 residues. DNA for the CDR3: TGTGCCAGCAGCCAATCAGCGGGGCTGGCCTACGAGCAGTACTTC. Translated, it gives CASSQSAGLAYEQYF. The full variable domain, its missing parts supplied by reference TRBV14 and TRBJ2-7, is EAGVTQFPSHSVIEKGQTVTLRCDPISGHDNLYWYRRVMGKEIKFLLHFVKESKQDESGMPNNRFLAERTGGTYSTLKVQPAELEDSGVYFCASSQSAGLAYEQYFGPGTRLTVT.

A single count supports this clone. The J gene is TRBJ1-2, the V gene TRBV24-1; D is unresolved. Germline CDR1 is KGHDR and CDR2 is SFDVKD. The CDR3 runs to 15 residues. Trimming shortened V by 8 bases and J by 7 bases, and 22 bases separated the two germline ends. The CDR3: CATKPTGSPGSGYTF. The CDR3 DNA reads TGTGCCACCAAACCGACGGGGTCCCCTGGCTCTGGCTACACCTTC.

This clone has just a few counts. The rearrangement links TRBV18 to TRBJ2-7, with 7 bases that match TRBD1. There are 15 residues in the CDR3. V lost 3 bases to trimming and J lost 0 bases; unmatched junction nucleotides: 5. Germline CDR1 reads KGHSH; CDR2 reads LQKENI. The CDR3 DNA sequence: TGTGCCAGCTCACCGGAGGACAGGAACTCCTACGAGCAGTACTTC. Amino acids: CASSPEDRNSYEQYF.

V and J are TRBV20-1 and TRBJ2-3; TRBD1 aligns across 8 bases. Germline CDR1 and CDR2: DFQATT and SNEGSKA (reference sequence). The CDR3 is made up of 11 amino acids. V was clipped by 6 bases and J by 13 bases; unmatched bases: 9. The CDR3 nucleotides are TGCAGTGCGAGGAAGGACAGGGTAAAGTATTTT. Its protein product is CSARKDRVKYF.

This chain links TRBV5-8 with TRBJ2-1; 9 positions match TRBD2. V was pared by 6 bases and J by 2 bases, with 9 bases of the junction left unmatched. Germline V gene lookup returns CDR1 SGHTS and CDR2 YDEGEE. The CDR3 extends over 16 amino acids. The CDR3 DNA follows: TGTGCCAGCACCCTTGGTGAGCGGGGGGCCTACAATGAGCAGTTCTTC. Protein: CASTLGERGAYNEQFF.

V is TRBV27 and J is TRBJ1-1; no clear D gene. Trimming took 5 bases from V and 5 from J, leaving 15 bases between them. This CDR3 is 14 amino acids long. The germline V gene encodes CDR1 MNHEY and CDR2 SMNVEV (reference sequence). CDR3 region: CASSRREWKTEAFF. The CDR3, as DNA: TGTGCCAGCAGTAGAAGGGAGTGGAAGACTGAAGCTTTCTTT.

The chain couples TRBV7-8 to TRBJ2-7, with TRBD1 as a possible D gene (6 bases). The CDR3 spans 14 residues. CDR1 is SGHVS and CDR2 is FQNEAQ in the germline V gene. The V and J ends lost 5 bases and 2 bases respectively, with 13 bases between them. The CDR3, as DNA: TGTGCCAGCAGCCGCGTGACAGGCACCTACGAGCAGTACTTC. Protein product: CASSRVTGTYEQYF.